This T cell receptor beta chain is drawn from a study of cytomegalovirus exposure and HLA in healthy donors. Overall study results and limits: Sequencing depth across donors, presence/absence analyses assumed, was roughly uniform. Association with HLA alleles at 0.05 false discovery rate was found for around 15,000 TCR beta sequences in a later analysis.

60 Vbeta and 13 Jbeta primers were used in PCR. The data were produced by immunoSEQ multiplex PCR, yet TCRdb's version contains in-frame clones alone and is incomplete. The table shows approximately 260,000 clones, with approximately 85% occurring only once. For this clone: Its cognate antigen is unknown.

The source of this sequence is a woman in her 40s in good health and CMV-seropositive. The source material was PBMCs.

The CDR3 reads CASSHIPGTSFYEQYF. The CDR3 DNA follows: TGTGCCAGCAGCCACATTCCCGGGACTAGCTTTTACGAGCAGTACTTC. The V and J genes are TRBV11-3 and TRBJ2-7; 9 nucleotides match TRBD2. The CDR3 is 16 residues long. Trimming took 5 bases from V and 4 from J; bases not matched to a gene: 12. Germline V lookup: CDR1 SGHNT, CDR2 YENEEA. Combining the CDR3 with reference TRBV11-3 and TRBJ2-7 gives the whole variable domain EAGVVQSPRYKIIEKKQPVAFWCNPISGHNTLYWYLQNLGQGPELLIRYENEEAVDDSQLPKDRFSAERLKGVDSTLKIQPAELGDSAVYLCASSHIPGTSFYEQYFGPGTRLTVT.